Below, 5 T cell receptor beta chains from the same sample are listed, as sequenced in a study of radiotherapy plus CTLA-4 blockade in lung cancer. The assay was immunoSEQ multiplex PCR, and TCRdb's table has in-frame clones only and misses some. This sample has tens of thousands of clones, with around 77% found just once. The material sequenced was peripheral blood, taken from a patient treated with radiotherapy plus ipilimumab. All receptors come from a human donor with non-small cell lung cancer who had stable disease on radiotherapy plus ipilimumab.

Ten or more counts support this clone. The chain links TRBV30 to TRBJ2-7, with a possible D match to TRBD2 (6 bases). Trimming took 0 bases from V and 6 from J, leaving 18 bases between them. The germline V gene encodes CDR1 GTSNPN and CDR2 SVGIG (reference sequence). This CDR3 has 15 amino acids. CDR3 protein: CAWSVGVRRGFEQYF. The CDR3 DNA follows: TGTGCCTGGAGTGTCGGAGTACGGAGGGGCTTCGAGCAGTACTTC.

The V call is TRBV29-1, the J call TRBJ1-2, with D perhaps TRBD1 (5 bases). CDR3 length: 11 amino acids. Trimming took off 5 bases at V and 4 bases at J, with 8 bases between the two ends. CDR1 is SQVTM, CDR2 ANQGSEA, per germline. The CDR3 DNA sequence: TGCAGCGTTTTAGACAGCTATGGCTACACCTTC. Translated: CSVLDSYGYTF.

This chain connects TRBV7-9 to TRBJ2-7; 8 bases fit TRBD1. The CDR3 is 16 residues long. J lost 6 bases, V lost 2 bases, and 12 bases had no gene match. Germline loops: CDR1 SEHNR, CDR2 FQNEAQ (reference sequence). In nucleotides, the CDR3 is TGTGCCAGCAGCTTACGTGGGGCAGGGGGCTCCGGCGAGCAGTACTTC. Translated, it gives CASSLRGAGGSGEQYF.

J is TRBJ2-2 and V is TRBV7-8, with 9 bases lining up with TRBD1. Germline loops: CDR1 SGHVS, CDR2 FQNEAQ. The CDR3 covers 16 residues. V lost 1 base, J lost 7 bases, and 7 bases stayed unmatched. CDR3 loop: CASSLGLQGAYGELFF. CDR3 nucleotide sequence: TGTGCCAGCAGCTTAGGTCTACAGGGGGCTTACGGGGAGCTGTTTTTT.

This rearrangement joins TRBV2 to TRBJ1-5; 11 nucleotides align to TRBD1. Germline CDR1 is SNHLY and CDR2 is FYNNEI. There are 16 residues in the CDR3. The J segment lost 6 bases and the V segment lost 3 bases, leaving 7 bases of the junction unmatched. The CDR3 protein is CASSDAGTGGSQPQHF. Written as DNA, the CDR3 is TGTGCCAGCAGTGATGCCGGGACAGGGGGGAGTCAGCCCCAGCATTTT.